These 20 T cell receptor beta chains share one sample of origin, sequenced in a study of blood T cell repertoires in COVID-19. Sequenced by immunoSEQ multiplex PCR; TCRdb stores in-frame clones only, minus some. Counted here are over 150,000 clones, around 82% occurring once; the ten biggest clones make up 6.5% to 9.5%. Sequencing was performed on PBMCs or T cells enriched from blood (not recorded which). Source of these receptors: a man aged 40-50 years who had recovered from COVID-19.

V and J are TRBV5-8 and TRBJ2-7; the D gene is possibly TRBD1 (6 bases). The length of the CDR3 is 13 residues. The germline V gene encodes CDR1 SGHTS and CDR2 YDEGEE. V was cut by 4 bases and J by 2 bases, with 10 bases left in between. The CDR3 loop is CASSPTGPYEQYF. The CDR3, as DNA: TGTGCCAGCAGCCCTACAGGGCCCTACGAGCAGTACTTC.

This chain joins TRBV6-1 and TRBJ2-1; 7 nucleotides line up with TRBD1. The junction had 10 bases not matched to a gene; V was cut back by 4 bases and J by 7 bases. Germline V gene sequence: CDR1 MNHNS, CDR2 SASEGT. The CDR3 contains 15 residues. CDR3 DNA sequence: TGTGCCAGCAGTGGGGACCCGGGACAGTTGAATGAGCAGTTCTTC. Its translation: CASSGDPGQLNEQFF.

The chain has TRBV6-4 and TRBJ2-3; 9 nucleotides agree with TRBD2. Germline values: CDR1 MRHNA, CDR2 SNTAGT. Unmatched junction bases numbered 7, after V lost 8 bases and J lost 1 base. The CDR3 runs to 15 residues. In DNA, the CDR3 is TGTGCCAGCGGGGCTAGCGGGGCCGGCACAGATACGCAGTATTTT. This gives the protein CASGASGAGTDTQYF.

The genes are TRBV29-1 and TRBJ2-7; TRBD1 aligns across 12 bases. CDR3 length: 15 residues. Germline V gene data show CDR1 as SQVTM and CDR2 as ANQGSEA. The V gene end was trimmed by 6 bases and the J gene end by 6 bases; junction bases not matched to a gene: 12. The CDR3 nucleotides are TGCAGCGTCCAACTAGGGACAGGGGGCCTAGGCGAGCAGTACTTC. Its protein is CSVQLGTGGLGEQYF.

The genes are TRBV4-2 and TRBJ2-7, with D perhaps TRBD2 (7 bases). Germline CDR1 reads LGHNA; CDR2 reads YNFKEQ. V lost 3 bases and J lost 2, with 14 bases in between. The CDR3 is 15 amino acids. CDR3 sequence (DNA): TGTGCCAGCAGCCAGGGGGGGGAGGGGGCCTACGAGCAGTACTTC. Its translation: CASSQGGEGAYEQYF.

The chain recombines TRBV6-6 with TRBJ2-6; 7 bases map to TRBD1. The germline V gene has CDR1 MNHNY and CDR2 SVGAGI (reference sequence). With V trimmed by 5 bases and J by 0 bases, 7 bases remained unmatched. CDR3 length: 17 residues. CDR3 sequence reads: CASSQGTAGSGANVLTF. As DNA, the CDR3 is TGTGCCAGCAGTCAGGGGACAGCTGGCTCTGGGGCCAACGTCCTGACTTTC.

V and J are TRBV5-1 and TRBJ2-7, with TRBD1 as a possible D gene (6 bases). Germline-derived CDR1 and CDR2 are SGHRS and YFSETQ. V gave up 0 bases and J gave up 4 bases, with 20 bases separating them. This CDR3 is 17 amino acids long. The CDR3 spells CASSLAPNNRARYEQYF. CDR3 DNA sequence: TGCGCCAGCAGCTTGGCCCCTAATAACAGGGCACGGTACGAGCAGTACTTC.

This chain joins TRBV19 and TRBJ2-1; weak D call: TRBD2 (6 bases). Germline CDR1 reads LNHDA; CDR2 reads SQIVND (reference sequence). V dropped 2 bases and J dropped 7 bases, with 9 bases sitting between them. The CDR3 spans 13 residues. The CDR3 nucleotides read TGTGCCAGTAGTATAAAAGGGAGGAATGAGCAGTTCTTC. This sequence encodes CASSIKGRNEQFF.

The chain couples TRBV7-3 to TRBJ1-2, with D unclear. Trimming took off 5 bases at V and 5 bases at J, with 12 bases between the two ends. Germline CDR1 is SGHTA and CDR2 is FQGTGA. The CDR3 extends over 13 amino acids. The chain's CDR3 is CASSPGREYGYTF. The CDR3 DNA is TGTGCCAGCAGCCCGGGGAGGGAATATGGCTACACCTTC. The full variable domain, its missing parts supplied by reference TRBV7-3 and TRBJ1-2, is GAGVSQTPSNKVTEKGKYVELRCDPISGHTALYWYRQSLGQGPEFLIYFQGTGAADDSGLPNDRFFAVRPEGSVSTLKIQRTERGDSAVYLCASSPGREYGYTFGSGTRLTVV.

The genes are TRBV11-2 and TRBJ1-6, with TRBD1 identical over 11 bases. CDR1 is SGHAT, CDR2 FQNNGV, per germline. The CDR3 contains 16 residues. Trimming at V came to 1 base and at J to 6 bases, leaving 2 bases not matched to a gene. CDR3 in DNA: TGTGCCAGCAGCTTAGTCGGACAGGGGGCTAATTCACCCCTCCACTTT. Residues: CASSLVGQGANSPLHF.

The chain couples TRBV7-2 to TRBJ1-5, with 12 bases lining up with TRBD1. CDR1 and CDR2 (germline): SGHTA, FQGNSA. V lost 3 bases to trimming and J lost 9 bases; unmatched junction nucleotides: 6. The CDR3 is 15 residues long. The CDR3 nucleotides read TGTGCCAGCAGCTTCACCGGGACAGGGGGCGGGCCCCAGCATTTT. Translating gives CASSFTGTGGGPQHF.

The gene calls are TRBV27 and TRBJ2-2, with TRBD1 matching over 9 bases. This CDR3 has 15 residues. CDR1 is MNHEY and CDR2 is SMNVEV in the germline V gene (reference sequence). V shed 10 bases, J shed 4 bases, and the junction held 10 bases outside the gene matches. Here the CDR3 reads CATATGGRITGELFF. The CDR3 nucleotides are TGTGCCACAGCTACAGGGGGCAGGATCACCGGGGAGCTGTTTTTT.

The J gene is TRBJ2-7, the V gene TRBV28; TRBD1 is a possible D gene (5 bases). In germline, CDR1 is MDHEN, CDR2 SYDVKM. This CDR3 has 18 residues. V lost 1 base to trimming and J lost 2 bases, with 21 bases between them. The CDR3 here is CASSLFGGITGGTYEQYF. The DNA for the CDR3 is TGTGCCAGCAGTTTATTCGGTGGGATAACAGGCGGCACCTACGAGCAGTACTTC.

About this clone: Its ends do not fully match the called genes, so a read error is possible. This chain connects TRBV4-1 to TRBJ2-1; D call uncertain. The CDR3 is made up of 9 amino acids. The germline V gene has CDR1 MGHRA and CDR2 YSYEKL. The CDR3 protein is CASSQDRVF. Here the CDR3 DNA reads TGCGCCAGCAGCCAAGATCGGGTCTTC.

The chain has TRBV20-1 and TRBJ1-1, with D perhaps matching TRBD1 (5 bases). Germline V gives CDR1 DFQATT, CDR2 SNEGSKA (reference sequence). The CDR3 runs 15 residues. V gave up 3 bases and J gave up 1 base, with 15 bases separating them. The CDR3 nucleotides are TGCAGTGCTAGTAGGTCCCCAAGGGGGAACACTGAAGCTTTCTTT. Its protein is CSASRSPRGNTEAFF.

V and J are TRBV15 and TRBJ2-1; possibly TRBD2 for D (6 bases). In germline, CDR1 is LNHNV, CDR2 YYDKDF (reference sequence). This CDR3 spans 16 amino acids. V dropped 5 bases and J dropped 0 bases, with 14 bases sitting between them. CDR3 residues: CATSRDSRSSYNEQFF. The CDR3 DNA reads TGTGCCACCAGCCGGGACTCCAGGAGCTCCTACAATGAGCAGTTCTTC. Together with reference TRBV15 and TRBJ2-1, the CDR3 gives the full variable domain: DAMVIQNPRYQVTQFGKPVTLSCSQTLNHNVMYWYQQKSSQAPKLLFHYYDKDFNNEADTPDNFQSRRPNTSFCFLDIRSPGLGDTAMYLCATSRDSRSSYNEQFFGPGTRLTVL.

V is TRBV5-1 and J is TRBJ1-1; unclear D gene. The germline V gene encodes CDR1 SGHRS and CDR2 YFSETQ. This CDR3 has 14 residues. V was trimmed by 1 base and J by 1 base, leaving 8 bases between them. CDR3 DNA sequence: TGCGCCAGCAGCTTGATGCGGGAGAACACTGAAGCTTTCTTT. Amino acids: CASSLMRENTEAFF.

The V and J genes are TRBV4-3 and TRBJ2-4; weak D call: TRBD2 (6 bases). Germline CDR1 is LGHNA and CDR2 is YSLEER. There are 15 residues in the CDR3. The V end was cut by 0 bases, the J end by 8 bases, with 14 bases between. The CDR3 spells CASSQDGDSGDIQYF. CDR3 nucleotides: TGCGCCAGCAGCCAAGATGGGGACTCAGGAGACATTCAGTACTTC.

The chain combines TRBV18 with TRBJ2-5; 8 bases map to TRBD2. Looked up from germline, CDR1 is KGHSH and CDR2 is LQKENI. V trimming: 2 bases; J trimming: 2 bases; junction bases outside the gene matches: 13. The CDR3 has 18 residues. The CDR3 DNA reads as TGTGCCAGCTCACCAATACTGGCACCGGGAGGGCAGCAAGAGACCCAGTACTTC. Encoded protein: CASSPILAPGGQQETQYF.

As DNA, the CDR3 is TGTGCCAGTAATAGCAATCAGCCCCAGCATTTT. Translated, it gives CASNSNQPQHF. The chain carries TRBV28 and TRBJ1-5; D not resolved. V was cut by 9 bases and J by 0 bases, with 3 bases left in between. From germline, CDR1 is MDHEN and CDR2 SYDVKM. CDR3 length: 11 residues.